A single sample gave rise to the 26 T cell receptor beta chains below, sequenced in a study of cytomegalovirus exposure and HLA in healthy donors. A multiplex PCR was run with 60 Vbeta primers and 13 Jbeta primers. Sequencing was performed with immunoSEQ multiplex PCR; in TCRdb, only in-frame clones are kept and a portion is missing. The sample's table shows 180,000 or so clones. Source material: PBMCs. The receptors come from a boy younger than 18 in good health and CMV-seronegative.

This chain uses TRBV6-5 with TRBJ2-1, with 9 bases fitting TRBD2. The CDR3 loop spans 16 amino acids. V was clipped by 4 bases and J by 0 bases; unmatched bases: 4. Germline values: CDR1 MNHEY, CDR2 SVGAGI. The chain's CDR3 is CASSLAGESSYNEQFF. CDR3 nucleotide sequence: TGTGCCAGCAGTTTAGCGGGGGAGAGCTCCTACAATGAGCAGTTCTTC.

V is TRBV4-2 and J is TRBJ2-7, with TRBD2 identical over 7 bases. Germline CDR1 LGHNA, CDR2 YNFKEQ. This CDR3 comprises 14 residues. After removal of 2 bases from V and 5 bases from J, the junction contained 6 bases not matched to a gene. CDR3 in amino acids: CASSQSGETNEQYF. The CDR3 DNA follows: TGTGCCAGCAGCCAAAGCGGGGAAACAAACGAGCAGTACTTC.

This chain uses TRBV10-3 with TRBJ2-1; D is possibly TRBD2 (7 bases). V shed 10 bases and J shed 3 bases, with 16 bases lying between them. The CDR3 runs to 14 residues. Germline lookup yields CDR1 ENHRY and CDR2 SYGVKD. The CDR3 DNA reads TGTGCCACCCAAGAGGGGGGGTTCTACAATGAGCAGTTCTTC. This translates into CATQEGGFYNEQFF.

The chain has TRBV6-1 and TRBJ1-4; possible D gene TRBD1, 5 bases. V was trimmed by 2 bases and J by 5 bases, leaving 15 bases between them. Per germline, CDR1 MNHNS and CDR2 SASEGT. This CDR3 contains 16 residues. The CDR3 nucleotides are TGTGCCAGCAGTGAATGGGTCGGGGGACTGAATGAAAAACTGTTTTTT. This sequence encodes CASSEWVGGLNEKLFF.

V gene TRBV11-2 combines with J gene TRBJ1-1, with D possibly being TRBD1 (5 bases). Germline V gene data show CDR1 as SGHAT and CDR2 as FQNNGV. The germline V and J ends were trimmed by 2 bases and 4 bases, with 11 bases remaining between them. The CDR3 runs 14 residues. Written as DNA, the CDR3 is TGTGCCAGCAGCTTATTACAGGCGCCCACTGAAGCTTTCTTT. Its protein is CASSLLQAPTEAFF.

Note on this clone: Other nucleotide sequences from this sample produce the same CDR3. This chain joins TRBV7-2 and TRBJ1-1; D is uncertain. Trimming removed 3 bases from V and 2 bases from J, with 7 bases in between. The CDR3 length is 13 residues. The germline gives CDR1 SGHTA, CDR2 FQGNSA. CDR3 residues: CASSFGGNTEAFF. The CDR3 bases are TGTGCCAGCAGCTTCGGCGGAAACACTGAAGCTTTCTTT.

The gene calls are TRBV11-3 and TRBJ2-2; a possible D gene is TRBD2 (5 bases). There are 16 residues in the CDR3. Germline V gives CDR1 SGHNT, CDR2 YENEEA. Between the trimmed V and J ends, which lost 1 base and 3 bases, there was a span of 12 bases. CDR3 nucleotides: TGTGCCAGCAGCTTAGGGTTGGACTGGGACACCGGGGAGCTGTTTTTT. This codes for CASSLGLDWDTGELFF.

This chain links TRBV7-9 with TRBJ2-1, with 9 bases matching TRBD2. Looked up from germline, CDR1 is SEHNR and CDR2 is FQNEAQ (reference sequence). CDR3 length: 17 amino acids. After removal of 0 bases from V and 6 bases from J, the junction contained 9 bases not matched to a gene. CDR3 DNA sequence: TGTGCCAGCAGCTTAGCATGGCGGGGGGGCTCGGGCAATGAGCAGTTCTTC. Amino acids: CASSLAWRGGSGNEQFF.

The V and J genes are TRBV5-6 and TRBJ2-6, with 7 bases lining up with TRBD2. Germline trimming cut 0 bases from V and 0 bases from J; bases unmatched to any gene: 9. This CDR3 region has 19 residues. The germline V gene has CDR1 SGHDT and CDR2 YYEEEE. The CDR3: CASSLAGLGGTSGANVLTF. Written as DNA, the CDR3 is TGTGCCAGCAGCTTGGCAGGTTTGGGAGGGACCTCTGGGGCCAACGTCCTGACTTTC.

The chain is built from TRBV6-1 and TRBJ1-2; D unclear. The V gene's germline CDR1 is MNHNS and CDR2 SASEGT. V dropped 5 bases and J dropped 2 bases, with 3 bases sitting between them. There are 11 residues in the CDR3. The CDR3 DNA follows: TGTGCCAGCAGTCAGAACTATGGCTACACCTTC. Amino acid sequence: CASSQNYGYTF.

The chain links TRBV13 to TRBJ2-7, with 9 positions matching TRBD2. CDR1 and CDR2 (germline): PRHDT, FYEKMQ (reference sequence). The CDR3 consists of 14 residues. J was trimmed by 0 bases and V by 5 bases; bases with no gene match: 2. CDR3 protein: CASSGLASSYEQYF. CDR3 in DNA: TGTGCCAGCAGCGGACTAGCGAGCTCCTACGAGCAGTACTTC.

CDR3 residues: CASSLEAGGSTGELFF. Here the CDR3 DNA reads TGTGCCAGCAGCTTGGAGGCGGGGGGTTCCACCGGGGAGCTGTTTTTT. The chain carries TRBV5-4 and TRBJ2-2, with 8 bases matching TRBD2. The CDR3 length is 16 residues. Germline V gene data show CDR1 as SGHNT and CDR2 as YYREEE (reference sequence). J lost 4 bases, V lost 0 bases, and 5 bases had no gene match.

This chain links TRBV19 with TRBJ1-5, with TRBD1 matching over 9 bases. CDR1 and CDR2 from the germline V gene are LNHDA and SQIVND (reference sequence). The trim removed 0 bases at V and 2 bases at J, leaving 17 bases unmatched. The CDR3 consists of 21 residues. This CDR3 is CASSIDHLRDRDFRGNQPQHF. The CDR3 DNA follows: TGTGCCAGTAGTATAGATCATCTTCGGGACAGGGATTTCAGGGGCAATCAGCCCCAGCATTTT.

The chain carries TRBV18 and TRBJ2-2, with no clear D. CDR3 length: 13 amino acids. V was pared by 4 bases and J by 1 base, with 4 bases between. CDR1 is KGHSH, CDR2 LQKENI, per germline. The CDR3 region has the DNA TGTGCCAGCTCACTTAGGAACACCGGGGAGCTGTTTTTT. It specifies CASSLRNTGELFF.

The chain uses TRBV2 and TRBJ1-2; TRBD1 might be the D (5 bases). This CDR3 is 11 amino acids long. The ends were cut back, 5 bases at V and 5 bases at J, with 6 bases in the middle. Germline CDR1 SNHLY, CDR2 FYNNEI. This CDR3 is CASSRQYGYTF. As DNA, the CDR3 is TGTGCCAGCAGTCGACAGTATGGCTACACCTTC.

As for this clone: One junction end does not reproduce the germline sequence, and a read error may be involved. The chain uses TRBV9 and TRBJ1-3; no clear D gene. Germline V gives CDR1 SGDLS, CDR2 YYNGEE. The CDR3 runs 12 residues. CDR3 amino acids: CASSGRGSTIYF. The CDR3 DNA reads TGTGCCAGCAGCGGGAGAGGAAGCACCATATATTTT.

DNA of the CDR3: TGTGCCAGCACGAGCCAGGTGCAGGGGGTGAACACTGAAGCTTTCTTT. It codes for CASTSQVQGVNTEAFF. The chain joins TRBV2 to TRBJ1-1; TRBD1 aligns across 7 bases. This CDR3 is 16 amino acids long. CDR1 is SNHLY, CDR2 FYNNEI, per germline. The J segment lost 0 bases and the V segment lost 7 bases, leaving 11 bases of the junction unmatched.

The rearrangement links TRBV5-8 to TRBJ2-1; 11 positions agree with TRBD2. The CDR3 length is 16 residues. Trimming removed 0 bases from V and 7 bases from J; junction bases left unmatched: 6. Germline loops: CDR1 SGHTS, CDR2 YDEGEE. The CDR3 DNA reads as TGTGCCAGCAGCTTGGTAGCGGGGGGGCGGGGGAATGAGCAGTTCTTC. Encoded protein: CASSLVAGGRGNEQFF.

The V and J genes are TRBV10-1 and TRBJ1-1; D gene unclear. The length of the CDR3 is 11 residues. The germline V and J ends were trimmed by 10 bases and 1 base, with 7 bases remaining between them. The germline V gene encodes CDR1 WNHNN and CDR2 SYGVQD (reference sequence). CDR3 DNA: TGCGCCACCCCCAGGAACACTGAAGCTTTCTTT. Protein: CATPRNTEAFF.

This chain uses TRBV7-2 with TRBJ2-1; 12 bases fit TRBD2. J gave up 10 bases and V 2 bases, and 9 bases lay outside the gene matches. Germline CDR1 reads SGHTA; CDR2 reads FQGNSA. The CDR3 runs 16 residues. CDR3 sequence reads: CASSLFASGGAGEQFF. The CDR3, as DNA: TGTGCCAGCAGCTTATTTGCTAGCGGGGGGGCGGGGGAGCAGTTCTTC.

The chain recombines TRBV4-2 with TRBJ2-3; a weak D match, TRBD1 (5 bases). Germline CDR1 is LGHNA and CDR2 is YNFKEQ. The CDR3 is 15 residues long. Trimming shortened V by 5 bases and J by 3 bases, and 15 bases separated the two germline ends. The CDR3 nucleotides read TGTGCCAGCAGCGTACAACAGGTGGTGACAGATACGCAGTATTTT. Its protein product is CASSVQQVVTDTQYF.

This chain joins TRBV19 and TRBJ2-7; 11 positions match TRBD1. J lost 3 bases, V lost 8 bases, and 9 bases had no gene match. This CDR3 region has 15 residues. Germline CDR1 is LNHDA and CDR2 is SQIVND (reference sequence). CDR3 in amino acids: CASGQGAMRVYEQYF. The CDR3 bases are TGTGCCAGTGGACAGGGGGCTATGAGGGTCTACGAGCAGTACTTC.

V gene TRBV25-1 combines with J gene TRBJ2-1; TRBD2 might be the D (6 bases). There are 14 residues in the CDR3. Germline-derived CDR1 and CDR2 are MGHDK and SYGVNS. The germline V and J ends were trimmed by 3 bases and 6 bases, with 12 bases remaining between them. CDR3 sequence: CASSDSRLGNEQFF. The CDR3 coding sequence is TGTGCCAGCAGTGATTCTAGACTAGGCAATGAGCAGTTCTTC.

CDR3 nucleotides: TGTGCCAGCAGCTTAGTTCGACTAGCCCGCACAGATACGCAGTATTTT. This gives the protein CASSLVRLARTDTQYF. V gene TRBV7-8 combines with J gene TRBJ2-3, with 7 nucleotides matching TRBD2. After removal of 1 base from V and 1 base from J, the junction contained 5 bases not matched to a gene. Germline CDR1 reads SGHVS; CDR2 reads FQNEAQ. This CDR3 spans 16 amino acids.

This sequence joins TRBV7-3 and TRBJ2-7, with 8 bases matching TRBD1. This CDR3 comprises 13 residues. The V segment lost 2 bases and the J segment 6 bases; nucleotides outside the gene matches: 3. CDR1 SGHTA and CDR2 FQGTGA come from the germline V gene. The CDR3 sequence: CASSLGQGAEQYF. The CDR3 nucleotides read TGTGCCAGCAGCTTAGGACAGGGAGCCGAGCAGTACTTC.

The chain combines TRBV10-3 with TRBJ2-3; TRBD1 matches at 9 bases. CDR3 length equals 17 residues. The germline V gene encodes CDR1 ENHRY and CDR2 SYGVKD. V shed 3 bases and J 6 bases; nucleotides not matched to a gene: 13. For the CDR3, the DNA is TGTGCCATCAGTGACCCCTGGGACAGGGATGAGCCGGATACGCAGTATTTT. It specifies CAISDPWDRDEPDTQYF.